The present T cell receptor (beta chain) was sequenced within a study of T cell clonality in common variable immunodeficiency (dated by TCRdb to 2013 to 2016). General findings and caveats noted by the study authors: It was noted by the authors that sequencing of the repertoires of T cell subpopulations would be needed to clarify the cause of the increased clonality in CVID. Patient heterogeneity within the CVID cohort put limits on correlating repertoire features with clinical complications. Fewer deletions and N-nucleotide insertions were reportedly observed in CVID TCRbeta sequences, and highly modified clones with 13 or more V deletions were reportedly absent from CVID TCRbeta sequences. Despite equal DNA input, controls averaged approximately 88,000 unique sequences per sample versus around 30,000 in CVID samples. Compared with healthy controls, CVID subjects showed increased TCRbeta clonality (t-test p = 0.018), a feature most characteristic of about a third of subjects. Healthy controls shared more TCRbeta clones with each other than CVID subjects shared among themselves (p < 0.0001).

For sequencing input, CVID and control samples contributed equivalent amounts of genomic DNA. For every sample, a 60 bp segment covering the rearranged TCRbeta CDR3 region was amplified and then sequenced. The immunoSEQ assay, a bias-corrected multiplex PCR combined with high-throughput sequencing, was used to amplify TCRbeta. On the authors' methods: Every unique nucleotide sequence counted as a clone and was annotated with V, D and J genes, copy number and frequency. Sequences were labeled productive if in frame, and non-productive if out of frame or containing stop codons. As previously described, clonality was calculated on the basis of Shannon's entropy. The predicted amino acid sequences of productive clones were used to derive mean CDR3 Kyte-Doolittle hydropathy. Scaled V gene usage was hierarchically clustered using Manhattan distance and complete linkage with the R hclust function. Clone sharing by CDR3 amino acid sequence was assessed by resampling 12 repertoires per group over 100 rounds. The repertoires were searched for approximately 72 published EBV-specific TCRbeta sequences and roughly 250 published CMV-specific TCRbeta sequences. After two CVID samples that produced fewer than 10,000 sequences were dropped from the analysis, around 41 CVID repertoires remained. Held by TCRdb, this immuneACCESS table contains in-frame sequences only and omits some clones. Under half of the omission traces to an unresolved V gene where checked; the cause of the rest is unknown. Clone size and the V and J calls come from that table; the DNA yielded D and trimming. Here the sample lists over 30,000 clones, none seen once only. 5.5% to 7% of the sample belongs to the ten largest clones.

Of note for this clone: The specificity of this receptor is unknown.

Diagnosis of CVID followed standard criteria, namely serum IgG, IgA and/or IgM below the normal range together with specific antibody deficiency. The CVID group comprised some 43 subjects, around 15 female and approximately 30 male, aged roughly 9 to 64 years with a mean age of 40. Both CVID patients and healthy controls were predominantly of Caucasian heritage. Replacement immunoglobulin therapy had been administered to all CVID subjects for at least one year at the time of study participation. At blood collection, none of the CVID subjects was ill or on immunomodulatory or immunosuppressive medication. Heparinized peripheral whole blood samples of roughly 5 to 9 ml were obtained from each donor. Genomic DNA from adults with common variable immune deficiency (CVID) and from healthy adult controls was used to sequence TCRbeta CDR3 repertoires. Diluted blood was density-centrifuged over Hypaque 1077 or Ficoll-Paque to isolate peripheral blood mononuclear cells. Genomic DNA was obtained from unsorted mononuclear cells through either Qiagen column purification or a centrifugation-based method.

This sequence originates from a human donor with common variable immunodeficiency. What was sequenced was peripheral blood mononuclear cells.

Incomplete CDR3 DNA: TGCGCCAGCAGCTTGGTGGGGGCCGGGTGGTCCTACGAG. Its protein product is CASSLVGAGWSYE. The entire CDR3 reads CASSLVGAGWSYEQYF. Rearrangement joined TRBV5-1 to TRBJ2-7; the best D guess is TRBD1, with 6 bases matching. The read comes to an end 3 residues before the CDR3 does, leaving the germline J gene to fill in the end. Counted from cysteine to phenylalanine, this CDR3 has 16 amino acids. Part of the CDR3 DNA is given, 39 bases translated from base 1. V gives up 0 bases and J gives up 1 base, and the segment between their germline ends measures 14 bases. Reading the germline V gene gives CDR1 SGHRS and CDR2 YFSETQ.